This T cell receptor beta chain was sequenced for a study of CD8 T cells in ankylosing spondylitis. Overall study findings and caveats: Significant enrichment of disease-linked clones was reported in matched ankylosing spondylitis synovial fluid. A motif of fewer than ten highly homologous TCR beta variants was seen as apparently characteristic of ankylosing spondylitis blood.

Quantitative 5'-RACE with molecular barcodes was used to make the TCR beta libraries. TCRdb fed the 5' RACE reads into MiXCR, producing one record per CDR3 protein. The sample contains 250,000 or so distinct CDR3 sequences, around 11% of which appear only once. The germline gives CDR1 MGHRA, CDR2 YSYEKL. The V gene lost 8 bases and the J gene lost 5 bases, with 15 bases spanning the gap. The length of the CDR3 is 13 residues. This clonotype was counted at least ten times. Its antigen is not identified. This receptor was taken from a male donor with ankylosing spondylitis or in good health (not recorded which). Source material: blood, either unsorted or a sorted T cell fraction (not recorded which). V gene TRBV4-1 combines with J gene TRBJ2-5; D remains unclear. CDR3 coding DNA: TGCGCCAGCTGTATTCAGCGTGGGGAGACCCAGTACTTC. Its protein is CASCIQRGETQYF.